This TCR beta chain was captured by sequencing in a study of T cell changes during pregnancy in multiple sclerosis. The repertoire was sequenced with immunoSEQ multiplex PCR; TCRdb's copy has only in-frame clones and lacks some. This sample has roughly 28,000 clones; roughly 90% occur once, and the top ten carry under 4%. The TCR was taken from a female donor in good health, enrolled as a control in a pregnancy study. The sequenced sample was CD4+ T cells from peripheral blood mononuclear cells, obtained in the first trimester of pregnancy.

The CDR3 here is CASSRTQGAQGEAFF. In DNA form, the CDR3 reads TGTGCCAGTAGTAGAACACAGGGGGCCCAAGGTGAAGCTTTCTTT. V and J are TRBV19 and TRBJ1-1, with TRBD1 matching 9 bases. Trimming removed 4 bases from V and 7 bases from J; junction bases left unmatched: 10. Germline lookup yields CDR1 LNHDA and CDR2 SQIVND (reference sequence). CDR3 length: 15 amino acids.